The rows below give T cell receptor beta chains drawn from one sample of a study of cytotoxic CD8 clonotypes in ibrutinib-treated CLL. Assay: immunoSEQ multiplex PCR; the TCRdb copy retains only in-frame clones and omits some. Among some 130,000 clones, approximately 90% were seen once, and the ten largest hold more than 10%. Sequenced material: PBMCs, taken after 12 months of ibrutinib treatment. The receptors here all came from a human donor with chronic lymphocytic leukemia. CDR3s include the opening cysteine and the closing phenylalanine or tryptophan. D genes are given only for firm matches.

d_call: -
j_call: TRBJ2-7
v_call: TRBV6-5
cdr3_aa: CASTNVGGDYEQYF

d_call: TRBD1
j_call: TRBJ2-7
v_call: TRBV5-1
cdr3_aa: CASSLATGESYEQYF

d_call: -
j_call: TRBJ2-7
v_call: TRBV5-8
cdr3_aa: CASSSLGEQYF

d_call: -
j_call: TRBJ2-2
v_call: TRBV11-2
cdr3_aa: CASSLDGSNTGELFF

d_call: TRBD1
j_call: TRBJ1-3
v_call: TRBV2
cdr3_aa: CASKQGGNTIYF

d_call: -
j_call: TRBJ1-1
v_call: TRBV6-6
cdr3_aa: CASNLGATMNTEAFF

d_call: TRBD1
j_call: TRBJ1-1
v_call: TRBV10-3
cdr3_aa: CATRDLQGANTEAFF

d_call: TRBD1
j_call: TRBJ2-7
v_call: TRBV6-5
cdr3_aa: CASSPGQGFSEQYF

d_call: -
j_call: TRBJ2-7
v_call: TRBV27
cdr3_aa: CASSLSKGEQYF

d_call: -
j_call: TRBJ1-1
v_call: TRBV15
cdr3_aa: CATSRVLSEAFF

d_call: -
j_call: TRBJ1-5
v_call: TRBV4-2
cdr3_aa: CASSQVSDLAQHF

d_call: -
j_call: TRBJ2-1
v_call: TRBV19
cdr3_aa: CASTGQSYNEQFF

d_call: -
j_call: TRBJ2-2
v_call: TRBV7-9
cdr3_aa: CASSLVVSGELFF

d_call: -
j_call: TRBJ1-2
v_call: TRBV6-5
cdr3_aa: CASSPGQHYGYTF

d_call: -
j_call: TRBJ2-3
v_call: TRBV28
cdr3_aa: CASSSGDSTDTQYF

d_call: -
j_call: TRBJ2-7
v_call: TRBV9
cdr3_aa: CASSVNPGTTYEQYF

d_call: TRBD1
j_call: TRBJ2-1
v_call: TRBV7-3
cdr3_aa: CASSIPGQSRQGEQFF

d_call: TRBD1
j_call: TRBJ2-7
v_call: TRBV29-1
cdr3_aa: CSGRQGTGEQYF

d_call: -
j_call: TRBJ2-5
v_call: TRBV27
cdr3_aa: CASSWGGRLEETQYF

d_call: -
j_call: TRBJ2-7
v_call: TRBV2
cdr3_aa: CASSLDGKSSYEQYF

d_call: TRBD2
j_call: TRBJ2-7
v_call: TRBV19
cdr3_aa: CASSPGWSGSGEQYF

d_call: TRBD1
j_call: TRBJ2-5
v_call: TRBV19
cdr3_aa: CASSLRTGPRPQETQYF

d_call: TRBD2
j_call: TRBJ2-7
v_call: TRBV28
cdr3_aa: CASSLTSGSYEQYF

d_call: TRBD2
j_call: TRBJ2-7
v_call: TRBV28
cdr3_aa: CASSLKTSGGYEQYF

d_call: -
j_call: TRBJ1-2
v_call: TRBV6-5
cdr3_aa: CASSAGFQSYGYTF

d_call: -
j_call: TRBJ2-7
v_call: TRBV5-8
cdr3_aa: CASSLEGHQKAYEQYF

d_call: TRBD2
j_call: TRBJ2-7
v_call: TRBV7-9
cdr3_aa: CASSSSRREAGIVGEQYF

d_call: -
j_call: TRBJ2-1
v_call: TRBV7-9
cdr3_aa: CASREGTDNEQFF

d_call: TRBD1
j_call: TRBJ1-2
v_call: TRBV6-5
cdr3_aa: CASSYGTGSGYTF

d_call: -
j_call: TRBJ1-2
v_call: TRBV9
cdr3_aa: CASGGPNYGYTF

d_call: -
j_call: TRBJ1-4
v_call: TRBV5-1
cdr3_aa: CASRELTGDEKLFF

d_call: -
j_call: TRBJ2-5
v_call: TRBV28
cdr3_aa: CASNSGGQETQYF

d_call: TRBD2
j_call: TRBJ2-1
v_call: TRBV11-2
cdr3_aa: CASSTTTSGSLNEQFF

d_call: -
j_call: TRBJ1-5
v_call: TRBV5-4
cdr3_aa: CASRRQPQHF

d_call: -
j_call: TRBJ2-7
v_call: TRBV2
cdr3_aa: CASSRQGHEQYF

d_call: -
j_call: TRBJ1-1
v_call: TRBV7-2
cdr3_aa: CASSSPLRPTGTEAFF

d_call: TRBD2
j_call: TRBJ2-7
v_call: TRBV2
cdr3_aa: CAIRSGTSPEQYF

d_call: TRBD1
j_call: TRBJ1-1
v_call: TRBV5-6
cdr3_aa: CASSLQDRATAFF

d_call: -
j_call: TRBJ2-3
v_call: TRBV27
cdr3_aa: CASSLGGKRGYTQYF

d_call: -
j_call: TRBJ2-7
v_call: TRBV2
cdr3_aa: CASNTRLEYEQYF

d_call: -
j_call: TRBJ2-1
v_call: TRBV7-2
cdr3_aa: CASSPYSTIHSDEQFF

d_call: TRBD1
j_call: TRBJ1-4
v_call: TRBV5-1
cdr3_aa: CASSLRGGAYEKLFF

d_call: -
j_call: TRBJ1-1
v_call: TRBV6-5
cdr3_aa: CASSYSNGNTEAFF

d_call: -
j_call: TRBJ2-7
v_call: TRBV6-1
cdr3_aa: CASSEDFAYEQYF

d_call: -
j_call: TRBJ2-7
v_call: TRBV19
cdr3_aa: CASSPGGREQYF

d_call: -
j_call: TRBJ1-5
v_call: TRBV7-2
cdr3_aa: CASSSISHSNQPQHF

d_call: TRBD1
j_call: TRBJ1-2
v_call: TRBV6-5
cdr3_aa: CASTRTGSMYGYTF

d_call: -
j_call: TRBJ2-7
v_call: TRBV18
cdr3_aa: CASSPPGVSGYEQYF

d_call: -
j_call: TRBJ2-3
v_call: TRBV15
cdr3_aa: CATSRRQESTDTQYF

d_call: TRBD2
j_call: TRBJ2-2
v_call: TRBV5-4
cdr3_aa: CASSFGLAELTGELFF

d_call: TRBD1
j_call: TRBJ2-7
v_call: TRBV30
cdr3_aa: CASGQPYEQYF

d_call: -
j_call: TRBJ2-1
v_call: TRBV18
cdr3_aa: CASSPFEDNEQFF

d_call: -
j_call: TRBJ2-7
v_call: TRBV5-4
cdr3_aa: CASSLIGDEQYF

d_call: -
j_call: TRBJ2-1
v_call: TRBV5-6
cdr3_aa: CASSLMGKGTINEQFF

d_call: -
j_call: TRBJ1-5
v_call: TRBV11-2
cdr3_aa: CASSLVEDQPQHF

d_call: TRBD1
j_call: TRBJ2-2
v_call: TRBV7-3
cdr3_aa: CASSSDPGQGVNTGELFF

d_call: -
j_call: TRBJ1-1
v_call: TRBV7-9
cdr3_aa: CASSFDSSPNRAFF

d_call: -
j_call: TRBJ2-7
v_call: TRBV19
cdr3_aa: CASSITGGKMGEQYF

d_call: TRBD2
j_call: TRBJ2-7
v_call: TRBV6-5
cdr3_aa: CASSYGTSSYEQYF

d_call: -
j_call: TRBJ1-5
v_call: TRBV30
cdr3_aa: CAWSDFGSQPQHF